This T cell receptor (beta chain) was sequenced in a study of cytomegalovirus exposure and HLA in healthy donors. V lost 5 bases to trimming and J lost 11 bases, with 21 bases between them. The CDR3 has 15 amino acids. The germline gives CDR1 LNHDA, CDR2 SQIVND (reference sequence). PCR employed 60 Vbeta and 13 Jbeta primers. Generated by immunoSEQ multiplex PCR, the TCRdb table keeps only in-frame clones and is missing some. This table holds around 150,000 clones, around four fifths found once. This sequence originates from a man aged 25-45 years in good health and CMV-seronegative. The specimen sequenced was PBMCs. This chain links TRBV19 with TRBJ1-4; D gene ambiguous. The CDR3 sequence is CASSAESRGMRKLFF. CDR3 DNA sequence: TGTGCCAGTAGTGCGGAGTCAAGAGGGATGAGGAAACTGTTTTTT.